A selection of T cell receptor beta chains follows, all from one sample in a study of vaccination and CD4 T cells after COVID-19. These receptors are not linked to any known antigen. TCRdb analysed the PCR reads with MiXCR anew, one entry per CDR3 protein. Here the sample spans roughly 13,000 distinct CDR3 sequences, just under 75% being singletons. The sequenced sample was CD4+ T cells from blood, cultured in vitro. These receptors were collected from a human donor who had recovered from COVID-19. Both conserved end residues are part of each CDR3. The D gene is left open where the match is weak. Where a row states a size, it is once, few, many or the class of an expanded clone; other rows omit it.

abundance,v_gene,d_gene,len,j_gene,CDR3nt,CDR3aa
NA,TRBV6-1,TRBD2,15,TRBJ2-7,TGTGCCAGTCGAGGTGGGAGCGGGGGCTCCTACGAGCAGTACTTC,CASRGGSGGSYEQYF
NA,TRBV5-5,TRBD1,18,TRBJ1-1,TGTGCCAGCAGCTTCCATAGAGGACAGGGGGCTAGGAACACTGAAGCTTTCTTT,CASSFHRGQGARNTEAFF
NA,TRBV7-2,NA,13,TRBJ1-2,TGTGCCAGCCGAGGGGCAGCTAACTATGGCTACACCTTC,CASRGAANYGYTF
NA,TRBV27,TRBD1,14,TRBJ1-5,TGTGCCAGCAAACCTACAGGGGCCGCAGGGGCCCAGCATTTT,CASKPTGAAGAQHF
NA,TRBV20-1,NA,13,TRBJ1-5,TGCAGTGCCCGAGTAGGGGCCAATCAGCCCCAGCATTTT,CSARVGANQPQHF
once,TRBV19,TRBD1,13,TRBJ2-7,TGTGCCAGAAACAAGACAGGGGAGGACGAGCAGTACTTC,CARNKTGEDEQYF
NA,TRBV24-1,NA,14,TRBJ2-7,TGTGCCACCAGTGGGAACCACCGGGTTTACGAGCAGTACTTC,CATSGNHRVYEQYF
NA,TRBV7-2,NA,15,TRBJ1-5,TGTGCCAGCAGCTTTAGCCAGGGGTTCGGTCAGCCCCAGCATTTT,CASSFSQGFGQPQHF
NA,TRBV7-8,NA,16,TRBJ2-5,TGTGCCAGCAGCTTTGACCAGGCGGGGGCCCGGGAGACCCAGTACTTC,CASSFDQAGARETQYF
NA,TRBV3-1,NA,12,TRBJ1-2,TGTGCCAGCAGCCAAGGAAGGCATGGCTACACCTTC,CASSQGRHGYTF
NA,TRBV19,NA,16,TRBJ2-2,TGTGCCAGTAGTAACCAGGGCGGCCTGGCCACCGGGGAGCTGTTTTTT,CASSNQGGLATGELFF
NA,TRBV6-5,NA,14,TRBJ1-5,TGTGCCAGCAGTTACTCGAATGGAAATCAGCCCCAGCATTTT,CASSYSNGNQPQHF
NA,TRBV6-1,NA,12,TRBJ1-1,TGTGCCAGCGGCCAGTGGAACACTGAAGCTTTCTTT,CASGQWNTEAFF
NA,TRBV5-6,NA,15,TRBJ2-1,TGTGCCAGCAGCTTGAGGCGGGGCACCTACAATGAGCAGTTCTTC,CASSLRRGTYNEQFF
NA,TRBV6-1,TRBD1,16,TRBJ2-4,TGTGCCAGCATCCCCTTGACAGGGAATGACAAAAACATTCAGTACTTC,CASIPLTGNDKNIQYF
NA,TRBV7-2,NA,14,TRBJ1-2,TGTGCCAGCAGCTTAAAACAGGGTTCCGCTGGCTACACCTTC,CASSLKQGSAGYTF
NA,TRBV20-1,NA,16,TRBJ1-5,TGCAGTGCTAGGTTTAATTTGGCAGGGTTGAGTCAGCCCCAGCATTTT,CSARFNLAGLSQPQHF
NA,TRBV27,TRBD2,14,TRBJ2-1,TGTGCCAGCAGTTTAAGAGCGGGAGGGCGTGAGCAGTTCTTC,CASSLRAGGREQFF
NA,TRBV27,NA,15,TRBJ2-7,TGTGCCAGCAGTTTAAAGCCGGAGGGTAACTACGAGCAGTACTTC,CASSLKPEGNYEQYF
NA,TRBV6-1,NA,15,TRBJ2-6,TGTGCCAGCAGTACAGGGCGCTCTGGGGCCAACGTCCTGACTTTC,CASSTGRSGANVLTF
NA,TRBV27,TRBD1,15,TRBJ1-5,TGTGCCAGCAGTCCGAACAGGGGAAGGGGTCAGCCCCAGCATTTT,CASSPNRGRGQPQHF
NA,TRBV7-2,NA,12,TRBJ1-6,TGTGCCAGCAGCCCCCGGGTATCACCCCTCCACTTT,CASSPRVSPLHF
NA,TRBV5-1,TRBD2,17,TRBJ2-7,TGCGCCAGCAGCTTGCATCCCGGACTAGCGGGCTCCTACGAGCAGTACTTC,CASSLHPGLAGSYEQYF
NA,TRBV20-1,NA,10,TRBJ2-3,TGCAGTCCCATCCGGGGTACGCAGTATTTT,CSPIRGTQYF
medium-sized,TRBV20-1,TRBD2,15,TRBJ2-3,TGCAGTGCGCGGGGACTAGCGGAGGTCACAGATACGCAGTATTTT,CSARGLAEVTDTQYF
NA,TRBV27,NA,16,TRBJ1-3,TGTGCCAGCAGTTTAAGGGACCCGCGCTCTGGAAACACCATATATTTT,CASSLRDPRSGNTIYF
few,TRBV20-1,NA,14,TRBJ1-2,TGCAGTGCTAGAGCGGGGGGGAAGGCCTATGGCTACACCTTC,CSARAGGKAYGYTF
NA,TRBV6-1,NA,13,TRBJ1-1,TGTGCCAGCAACCACACCGAGAACACTGAAGCTTTCTTT,CASNHTENTEAFF
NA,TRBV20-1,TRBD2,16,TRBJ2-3,TGCAGTGCTAGAGGAGGAGGGGCGGGAGTGCCAGATACGCAGTATTTT,CSARGGGAGVPDTQYF
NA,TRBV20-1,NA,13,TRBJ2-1,TGCAGTGCTAGAGAAAACCCCTACAATGAGCAGTTCTTC,CSARENPYNEQFF
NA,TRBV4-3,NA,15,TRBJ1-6,TGCGCCAGCAGCCAAGTCCAGGGCGATAATTCACCCCTCCACTTT,CASSQVQGDNSPLHF
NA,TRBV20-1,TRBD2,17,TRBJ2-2,TGCAGTGCTAGACCTAGCGGGAAGCGTGGTGGCACCGGGGAGCTGTTTTTT,CSARPSGKRGGTGELFF
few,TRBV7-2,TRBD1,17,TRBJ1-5,TGTGCCAGCAGCCTACAGGGGGCAAGGGGGAGCAATCAGCCCCAGCATTTT,CASSLQGARGSNQPQHF
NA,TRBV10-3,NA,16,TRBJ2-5,TGTGCCATCAGTGAAGGGGCGGGCCGCCTTCGAGAGACCCAGTACTTC,CAISEGAGRLRETQYF
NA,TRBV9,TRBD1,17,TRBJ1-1,TGTGCCAGCAGCCGGCAGACAGGGGGTGTGTGGGGCACTGAAGCTTTCTTT,CASSRQTGGVWGTEAFF
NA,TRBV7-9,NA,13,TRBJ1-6,TGTGCCAGCAGCTTAGTTGTAAATTCACCCCTCCACTTT,CASSLVVNSPLHF
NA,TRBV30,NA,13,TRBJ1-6,TGTGCCTGGAGTGCGGACATATATTCACCCCTCCACTTT,CAWSADIYSPLHF
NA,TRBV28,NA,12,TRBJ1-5,TGTGCCAGCAGGCGTGGCAATCAGCCCCAGCATTTT,CASRRGNQPQHF
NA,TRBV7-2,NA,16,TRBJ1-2,TGTGCCAGCAGCCATGGGGGGGGGGCTACCAACTATGGCTACACCTTC,CASSHGGGATNYGYTF
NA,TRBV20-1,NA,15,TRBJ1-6,TGCAGTGCTAGAGATCTCGGCCCCATCGGTTCACCCCTCCACTTT,CSARDLGPIGSPLHF
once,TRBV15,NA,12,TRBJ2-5,TGTGCCACCAGTTCCGGACGGGAGACCCAGTACTTC,CATSSGRETQYF
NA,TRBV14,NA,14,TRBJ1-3,TGTGCCACCCGGGGACATGCCGCTGGAAACACCATATATTTT,CATRGHAAGNTIYF
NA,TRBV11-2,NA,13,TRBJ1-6,TGTGCCAGCAGCCCCCATCGGTATTCACCCCTCCACTTT,CASSPHRYSPLHF
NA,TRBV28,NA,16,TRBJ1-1,TGTGCCAGCAGTTTATCTGGGGGAGGGAGGAACACTGAAGCTTTCTTT,CASSLSGGGRNTEAFF
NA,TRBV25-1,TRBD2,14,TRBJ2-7,TGTGCCAGCAGCCGACTAGCGAGCTCCTACGAGCAGTACTTC,CASSRLASSYEQYF
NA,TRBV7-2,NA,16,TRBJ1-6,TGTGCCAGCAGCTTTAAGACGGGGTCCTATAATTCACCCCTCCACTTT,CASSFKTGSYNSPLHF
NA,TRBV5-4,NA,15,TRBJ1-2,TGTGCCAGCAGCTTTCCCCACCGACAGGCGTCGGGCTACACCTTC,CASSFPHRQASGYTF